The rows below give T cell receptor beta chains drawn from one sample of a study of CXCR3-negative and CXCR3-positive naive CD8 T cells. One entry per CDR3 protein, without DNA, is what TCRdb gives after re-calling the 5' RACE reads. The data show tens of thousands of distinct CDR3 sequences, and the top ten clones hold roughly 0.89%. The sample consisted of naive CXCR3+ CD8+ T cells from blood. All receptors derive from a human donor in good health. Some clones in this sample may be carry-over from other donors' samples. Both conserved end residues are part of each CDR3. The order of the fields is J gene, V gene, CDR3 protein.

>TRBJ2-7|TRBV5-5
CASSFTPAALYEQYF
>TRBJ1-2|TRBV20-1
CSARSTGIRGYTF
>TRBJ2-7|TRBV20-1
CSAGRVDRPLEQYF
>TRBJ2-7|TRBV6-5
CASTNWDSEGYEQYF
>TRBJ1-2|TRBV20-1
CSARDLGSFYGYTF
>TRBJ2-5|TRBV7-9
CASSYADQETQYF
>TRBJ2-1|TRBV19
CASSIAGTLNNEQFF
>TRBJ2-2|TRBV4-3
CASSQVSSGGAEAGELFF
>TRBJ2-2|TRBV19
CASSSFREIAGELFF
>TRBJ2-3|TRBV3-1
CASSRVRAGLSRDTQYF
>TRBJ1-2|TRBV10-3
CAISDQGTPGYGYTF
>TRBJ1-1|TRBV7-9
CASSLVGGATEAFF
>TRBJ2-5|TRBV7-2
CASSLRLAGGLSQETQYF
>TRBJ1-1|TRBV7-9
CASSLLRDQNTEAFF
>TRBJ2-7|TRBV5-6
CASSSDSSYEQYF
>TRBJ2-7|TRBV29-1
CSVGEAHNYEHYF
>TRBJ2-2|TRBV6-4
CASSAKGLDTGELFF
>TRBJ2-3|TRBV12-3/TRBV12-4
CASSLAGLVADTQYF
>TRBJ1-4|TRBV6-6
CASNLDRPEKLFF
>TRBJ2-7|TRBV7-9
CASSEDSSYEQYF
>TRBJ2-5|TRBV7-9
CASSSRGARTQETQYF
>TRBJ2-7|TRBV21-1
CASSRWTGGIYEQYF
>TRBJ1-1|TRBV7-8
CASSLNRGLGNTEAFF
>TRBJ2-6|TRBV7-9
CASSLAETYSGANVLTF
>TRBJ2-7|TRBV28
CASSFLKTYEQYF
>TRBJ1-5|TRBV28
CASRSPLNRAQHF
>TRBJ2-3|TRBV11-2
CASSSGGRTTDTQYF
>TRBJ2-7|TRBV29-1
CSVELDTSSYEQYF
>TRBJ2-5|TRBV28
CATGQGYQETQYF
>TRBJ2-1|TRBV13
CASSLQGGPRSYNEQFF
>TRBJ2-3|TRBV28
CASRGEVDTQYF
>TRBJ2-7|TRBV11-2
CASSSEQGPSSYEQYF
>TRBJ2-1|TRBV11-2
CASSLDLGVLNEQFF
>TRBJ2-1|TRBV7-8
CASSSTWGQFF
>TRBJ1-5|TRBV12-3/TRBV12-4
CASSLDRGQIQPQHF
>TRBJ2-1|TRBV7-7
CASSSGPVNEQFF
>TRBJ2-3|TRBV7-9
CASSGLVLGQGTDTQYF
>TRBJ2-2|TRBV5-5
CASSPDSAGELFF
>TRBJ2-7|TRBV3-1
CASSHGPAAGSYEQYF
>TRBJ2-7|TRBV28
CASRVEDSTSYEQYF
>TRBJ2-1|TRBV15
CATSTRQTYNEQFF
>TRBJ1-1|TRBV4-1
CASSQAVVGPQNTEAFF
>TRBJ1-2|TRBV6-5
CASSYLGTGEENYGYTF
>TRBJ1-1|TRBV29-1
CSAAGNTEAFF
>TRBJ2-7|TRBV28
CASSSTGLYYEQYF
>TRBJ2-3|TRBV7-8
CASSLSAGALPVGQYF
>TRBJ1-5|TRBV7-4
CASSFPRSDNQPQHF
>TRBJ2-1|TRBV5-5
CASSFRLVLDEQFF